These 32 T cell receptor beta chains came from one sample sequenced in a study of neurological immune-mediated disorders. Each CDR3 protein is one row after TCRdb ran MiXCR on the 5' RACE reads. The sample includes around 30,000 distinct CDR3 sequences, about 3.8% of them seen just once. Material: CD4+ T cells from blood. The receptors here all came from a woman between 35 and 50 years old in good health.

This clonotype has ten or more counts. The chain has TRBV28 and TRBJ1-5, with D perhaps matching TRBD1 (5 bases). CDR3 length: 12 amino acids. With 6 bases removed from V and 7 bases from J, the gap between germline ends came to 10 bases. CDR1 and CDR2 from the germline V gene are MDHEN and SYDVKM. The CDR3 nucleotides read TGTGCCAGCAGCTGGGGCCCGCAGCCCCAGCATTTT. This gives the protein CASSWGPQPQHF. The variable domain in full, with the rest retrieved from reference TRBV28 and TRBJ1-5, is DVKVTQSSRYLVKRTGEKVFLECVQDMDHENMFWYRQDPGLGLRLIYFSYDVKMKEKGDIPEGYSVSREKKERFSLILESASTNQTSMYLCASSWGPQPQHFGDGTRLSIL.

This clonotype has ten or more counts. This chain uses TRBV7-6 with TRBJ1-1; D gene uncertain. Trimming took off 3 bases at V and 0 bases at J, with 11 bases between the two ends. The CDR3 length is 15 residues. The germline gives CDR1 SGHVS, CDR2 FNYEAQ. The CDR3 region is CASSFLFAVNTEAFF. The CDR3 nucleotides are TGTGCCAGCAGCTTCCTTTTTGCGGTGAACACTGAAGCTTTCTTT.

This clonotype has ten or more counts. The genes are TRBV20-1 and TRBJ2-7, with a tentative D call TRBD1 (5 bases). With 0 bases removed from V and 6 bases from J, the gap between germline ends came to 12 bases. The CDR3 is made up of 13 amino acids. Germline V CDR1 and CDR2: DFQATT, SNEGSKA (reference sequence). CDR3 nucleotides: TGCAGTGCTAGAGAATCAGGCAGGGCCGAGCAGTACTTC. Protein sequence: CSARESGRAEQYF.

The table lists this clonotype with many counts. The chain couples TRBV28 to TRBJ1-1; D ambiguous. Germline V CDR1 and CDR2: MDHEN, SYDVKM. The ends were cut back, 1 base at V and 0 bases at J, with 9 bases in the middle. The CDR3 loop spans 15 amino acids. This CDR3 is CASSLYGSMNTEAFF. The CDR3 bases are TGTGCCAGCAGTTTATACGGCTCCATGAACACTGAAGCTTTCTTT.

This clonotype was detected many times. The CDR3 nucleotides are TGCAGTGCTAGAGGAGGGGGTCAGCCCCAGCATTTT. This codes for CSARGGGQPQHF. The V call is TRBV20-1, the J call TRBJ1-5; D is perhaps TRBD1 (6 bases). The CDR3 is 12 amino acids. CDR1 is DFQATT, CDR2 SNEGSKA, per germline (reference sequence). V was trimmed by 1 base and J by 6 bases, leaving 7 bases between them.

In its sample, this clonotype was seen many times. CDR3 in amino acids: CASRTLGGVNTEAFF. CDR3 nucleotide sequence: TGTGCCAGCAGGACTCTGGGTGGTGTGAACACTGAAGCTTTCTTT. The chain recombines TRBV27 with TRBJ1-1; no firm D call. V lost 6 bases and J 0 bases, leaving 14 bases between the germline ends. Germline-derived CDR1 and CDR2 are MNHEY and SMNVEV (reference sequence). The CDR3 is made up of 15 amino acids.

This clonotype appeared many times. The gene calls are TRBV6-1 and TRBJ2-5; D is undetermined. From germline, CDR1 is MNHNS and CDR2 SASEGT. The CDR3 has 12 residues. V was trimmed by 6 bases and J by 4 bases, leaving 9 bases between them. CDR3 DNA: TGTGCCAGCAGAAGTGGCGTAGAGACCCAGTACTTC. Protein product: CASRSGVETQYF.

This clonotype was seen at least ten times. The rearrangement links TRBV5-1 to TRBJ2-7, with TRBD1 identical over 9 bases. CDR1 is SGHRS and CDR2 is YFSETQ in the germline V gene. The CDR3 consists of 14 residues. V lost 5 bases, J lost 7 bases, and 10 bases stayed unmatched. This CDR3 reads CASRGQGRPGEQYF. CDR3 in DNA: TGCGCCAGCAGGGGACAGGGAAGACCCGGGGAGCAGTACTTC.

A word on this clonotype: This may be a read error, as it is one base from a much larger clone. The DNA for the CDR3 is TGCAGTGTCCGAACGGGGCAAGAGACCCAGTACTTC. Residues: CSVRTGQETQYF. The chain employs TRBV20-1 and TRBJ2-5, with D tentatively TRBD2 (5 bases). The CDR3 is 12 residues long. Between the trimmed V and J ends, which lost 7 bases and 2 bases, there was a span of 11 bases. Germline lookup yields CDR1 DFQATT and CDR2 SNEGSKA (reference sequence).

This clonotype has ten or more counts. The rearrangement joins TRBV6-5 to TRBJ1-1, with TRBD1 as a possible D gene (6 bases). CDR1 is MNHEY and CDR2 is SVGAGI in the germline V gene. The V end lost 2 bases, the J end lost 4 bases, and 8 bases lay between the germline ends. The length of the CDR3 is 13 residues. CDR3 sequence reads: CASSYEGGTEAFF. CDR3 DNA: TGTGCCAGCAGTTACGAAGGGGGCACTGAAGCTTTCTTT.

This clonotype was counted many times. The chain joins TRBV10-3 to TRBJ2-5; TRBD1 might be the D (6 bases). Per the germline V gene, CDR1 is ENHRY and CDR2 is SYGVKD. CDR3 length: 16 amino acids. V was cut by 10 bases and J by 1 base, with 22 bases left in between. The CDR3 bases are TGTGCCACCGTAGGGCACCGGGACAAGGGCCAAGAGACCCAGTACTTC. This codes for CATVGHRDKGQETQYF.

This clonotype was detected ten times or more. V is TRBV3-1 and J is TRBJ2-3; TRBD2 matches at 7 bases. V lost 0 bases to trimming and J lost 6 bases; unmatched junction nucleotides: 9. Germline CDR1 and CDR2: LGHDT and YNNKEL (reference sequence). The length of the CDR3 is 16 residues. The CDR3 is CASSQERGRVVDTQYF. The CDR3 DNA follows: TGTGCCAGCAGCCAAGAACGCGGGAGAGTTGTGGATACGCAGTATTTT.

Ten or more counts support this clonotype. The chain is built from TRBV5-1 and TRBJ2-1; 9 bases match TRBD2. The junction had 2 bases not matched to a gene; V was cut back by 2 bases and J by 5 bases. This CDR3 region has 14 residues. CDR1 is SGHRS, CDR2 YFSETQ, per germline. The CDR3 is CASSFLAGHNEQFF. In DNA form, the CDR3 reads TGCGCCAGCAGCTTTCTAGCGGGGCACAATGAGCAGTTCTTC.

This clonotype was picked up many times. The chain combines TRBV5-6 with TRBJ2-7, with D perhaps TRBD2 (6 bases). The CDR3 has 15 residues. Germline CDR1 is SGHDT and CDR2 is YYEEEE. The V end lost 2 bases, the J end lost 1 base, and 13 bases lay between the germline ends. CDR3 sequence reads: CASSFERVKSYEQYF. The CDR3 nucleotides read TGTGCCAGCAGCTTTGAGCGGGTAAAGTCCTACGAGCAGTACTTC.

This clonotype was counted many times. This sequence joins TRBV18 and TRBJ2-1, with D hard to call. V was clipped by 3 bases and J by 5 bases, with 14 bases between them. This CDR3 has 15 residues. Germline values: CDR1 KGHSH, CDR2 LQKENI. CDR3 loop: CASSPYQVVDNEQFF. CDR3 DNA sequence: TGTGCCAGCTCACCGTACCAGGTGGTCGACAATGAGCAGTTCTTC.

By share of the sample, this clonotype is medium-sized. The chain links TRBV20-1 to TRBJ2-1; a possible D gene is TRBD1 (5 bases). The germline V and J ends were trimmed by 4 bases and 8 bases, with 18 bases remaining between them. From germline, CDR1 is DFQATT and CDR2 SNEGSKA (reference sequence). CDR3 length: 14 residues. The CDR3 nucleotides are TGCAGTGCTAATAGAAGGGGCGAAGTATATGAGCAGTTCTTC. Protein sequence: CSANRRGEVYEQFF.

This clonotype was counted at least ten times. The junction departs from the called germline gene at one end, perhaps through a read error. This chain connects TRBV12-3 or TRBV12-4 to TRBJ2-7; perhaps TRBD2 as D (6 bases). This CDR3 is 12 amino acids long. In DNA, the CDR3 is TGTGCCAGCAGTTTACGAGGGGACTCGATGCACTTC. This encodes CASSLRGDSMHF.

This clonotype was seen many times. V is TRBV7-6 and J is TRBJ1-1; a possible D gene is TRBD1 (5 bases). With 3 bases removed from V and 3 bases from J, the gap between germline ends came to 11 bases. This CDR3 region has 14 residues. Germline lookup yields CDR1 SGHVS and CDR2 FNYEAQ. The CDR3 DNA follows: TGTGCCAGCAGCTTCGGGGCAAAGGACACTGAAGCTTTCTTT. Translated: CASSFGAKDTEAFF.

The sample holds many counts of this clonotype. This chain joins TRBV29-1 and TRBJ2-1, with TRBD2 matching over 7 bases. Germline CDR1 is SQVTM and CDR2 is ANQGSEA. The CDR3 is 13 residues long. The CDR3, as DNA: TGCAGTTCTAGCGGCGGAACCTACAATGAGCAGTTCTTC. It yields the protein CSSSGGTYNEQFF.

This clonotype was recorded at least ten times. The chain combines TRBV5-1 with TRBJ2-3, with 9 bases fitting TRBD2. The germline CDR1 and CDR2 sequences are SGHRS and YFSETQ. V lost 5 bases and J lost 3; bases outside the gene matches: 7. This CDR3 region has 15 residues. CDR3 DNA sequence: TGCGCCAGCAGAGGGTCTAGCGGGGCGACAGATACGCAGTATTTT. Translating it yields CASRGSSGATDTQYF.

Many counts were recorded for this clonotype. At one of its ends the junction is not consistent with the germline gene, which may arise from a read error. The chain recombines TRBV5-1 with TRBJ1-5, with D perhaps matching TRBD1 (5 bases). CDR3 size: 11 residues. Germline CDR1 SGHRS, CDR2 YFSETQ. The CDR3 coding sequence is TGCGCCAGCAGCTTGCTGGGGGGTTCCAGTTTT. It translates to CASSLLGGSSF.

Ten or more counts support this clonotype. This sequence joins TRBV7-8 and TRBJ2-2, with D perhaps matching TRBD1 or TRBD2 (5 bases each). Between the trimmed V and J ends, which lost 2 bases and 4 bases, there was a span of 20 bases. The CDR3 loop spans 18 amino acids. Germline V gene sequence: CDR1 SGHVS, CDR2 FQNEAQ. CDR3 nucleotides: TGTGCCAGCAGCTTATCCCCTAGCACCCTAGGGGCCACCGGGGAGCTGTTTTTT. It specifies CASSLSPSTLGATGELFF.

The table lists this clonotype with many counts. J is TRBJ2-5 and V is TRBV7-9; TRBD1 or TRBD2 may be the D gene (5 bases each). The CDR3 spans 15 residues. V lost 4 bases and J 4 bases, leaving 16 bases between the germline ends. Germline V gene lookup returns CDR1 SEHNR and CDR2 FQNEAQ (reference sequence). Here the CDR3 DNA reads TGTGCCAGCAGCTCGGCCTGGGGGAGCGGAGAGACCCAGTACTTC. This codes for CASSSAWGSGETQYF.

This clonotype was recorded many times. The chain recombines TRBV20-1 with TRBJ2-5, with 7 positions matching TRBD2. Losses at the gene ends were 5 bases for V and 6 bases for J; bases not matched to a gene: 9. The CDR3 totals 13 residues. Germline V gives CDR1 DFQATT, CDR2 SNEGSKA (reference sequence). The DNA of the CDR3 is TGCAGTGCTGCCTGGCGGGAGAGCAAGACCCAGTACTTC. The encoded protein is CSAAWRESKTQYF.

Many counts were recorded for this clonotype. V gene TRBV5-5 combines with J gene TRBJ1-1; TRBD1 aligns across 7 bases. This CDR3 is built from 12 residues. The V gene's germline CDR1 is SGHKS and CDR2 YYEKEE (reference sequence). V gave up 4 bases and J gave up 8 bases; unmatched junction bases: 5. CDR3: CASSIPQGEAFF. The DNA for the CDR3 is TGTGCCAGCAGCATACCACAGGGGGAAGCTTTCTTT.

This clonotype showed up many times. The gene calls are TRBV5-5 and TRBJ1-1; no clear D gene. This CDR3 region has 13 residues. Germline loops: CDR1 SGHKS, CDR2 YYEKEE (reference sequence). Trimming took off 4 bases at V and 11 bases at J, with 18 bases between the two ends. The CDR3 is CASSILSGTRAFF. Written as DNA, the CDR3 is TGTGCCAGCAGCATCCTCTCCGGCACTCGGGCTTTCTTT. Supplemented by reference TRBV5-5 and TRBJ1-1, the full variable domain reads DAGVTQSPTHLIKTRGQQVTLRCSPISGHKSVSWYQQVLGQGPQFIFQYYEKEERGRGNFPDRFSARQFPNYSSELNVNALLLGDSALYLCASSILSGTRAFFGQGTRLTVV.

In its sample, this clonotype was seen many times. The genes are TRBV6-2 or TRBV6-3 and TRBJ1-1; D is possibly TRBD1 (5 bases). The CDR3 is made up of 15 amino acids. V was trimmed by 2 bases and J by 0 bases, leaving 10 bases between them. The germline CDR1 and CDR2 sequences are MNHEY and SVGEGT. CDR3 DNA sequence: TGTGCCAGCAGTTACGCCCGGACAATGAACACTGAAGCTTTCTTT. Protein: CASSYARTMNTEAFF.

This clonotype appeared many times. The V call is TRBV28, the J call TRBJ1-2; no definite D call. Trimming took 1 base from V and 1 from J, leaving 7 bases between them. CDR3 size: 14 residues. The germline CDR1 and CDR2 sequences are MDHEN and SYDVKM. This chain's CDR3 is CASSLSPDNYGYTF. Written as DNA, the CDR3 is TGTGCCAGCAGTTTATCTCCAGATAACTATGGCTACACCTTC.

This clonotype was recorded many times. The gene calls are TRBV5-1 and TRBJ1-2, with D unresolved. CDR1 SGHRS and CDR2 YFSETQ come from the germline V gene. The germline V and J ends were trimmed by 0 bases and 8 bases, with 17 bases remaining between them. The CDR3 consists of 15 residues. The CDR3 DNA follows: TGCGCCAGCAGCTTGGATCCAGGCTTCTTAGAAGGCTACACCTTC. Its translation is CASSLDPGFLEGYTF.

This clonotype was seen ten or more times. The junction departs from germline at one end; a sequencing error may be responsible. This CDR3 is CASSLELAGASHF. DNA of the CDR3: TGCGCCAGCAGCTTGGAACTAGCGGGGGCCTCCCACTTC. The rearrangement joins TRBV5-1 to TRBJ2-7, with 11 bases that match TRBD2. Germline V gene sequence: CDR1 SGHRS, CDR2 YFSETQ. The CDR3 totals 13 residues.

This clonotype was observed a handful of times. This sequence joins TRBV11-2 and TRBJ2-3; perhaps TRBD2 as D (7 bases). With 5 bases removed from V and 2 bases from J, the gap between germline ends came to 14 bases. The CDR3 has 15 residues. Germline V CDR1 and CDR2: SGHAT, FQNNGV. CDR3 region: CASSPRGALTDTQYF. The CDR3, as DNA: TGTGCCAGCAGCCCTCGGGGGGCTCTCACAGATACGCAGTATTTT.

For this clonotype: One base away lies a much larger clone, so this may be a sequencing read error. This chain connects TRBV12-3 or TRBV12-4 to TRBJ1-5; no clear D gene. The V and J ends lost 1 base and 3 bases respectively, with 4 bases between them. The CDR3 is 13 amino acids. CDR3 sequence (DNA): TGTGCCAGCAGTTTAGATCTCAATCAGCCCCAGCATTTT. The encoded protein is CASSLDLNQPQHF.